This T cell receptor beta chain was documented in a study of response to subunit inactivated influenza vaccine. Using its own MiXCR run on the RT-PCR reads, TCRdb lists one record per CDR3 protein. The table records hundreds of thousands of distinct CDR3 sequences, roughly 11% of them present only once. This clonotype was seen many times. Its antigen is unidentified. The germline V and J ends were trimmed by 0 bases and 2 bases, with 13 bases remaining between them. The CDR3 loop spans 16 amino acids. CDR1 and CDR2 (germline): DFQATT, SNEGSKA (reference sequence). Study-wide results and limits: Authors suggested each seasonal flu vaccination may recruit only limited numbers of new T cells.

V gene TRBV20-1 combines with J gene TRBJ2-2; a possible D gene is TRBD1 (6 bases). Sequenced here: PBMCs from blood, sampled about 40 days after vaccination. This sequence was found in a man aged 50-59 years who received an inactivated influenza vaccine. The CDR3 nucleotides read TGCAGTGCTAGAGATTTGTCACAGGGAAACACCGGGGAGCTGTTTTTT. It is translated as CSARDLSQGNTGELFF.